This T cell receptor (beta chain) was identified during a study of patients and donors after allogeneic stem cell transplantation (dated by TCRdb to the early 2020s). Clipping removes 6 bases from V and 1 base from J, with 14 as the unmatched junction base count. From cysteine to phenylalanine, the CDR3 is 18 amino acids long. CDR3 DNA is the only sequence kept; it has 54 bases, read in frame from the first base. CDR1 and CDR2, looked up from the germline V gene (reference sequence), are MNHEY and SMNVEV. Library method: RT-PCR. Sequencing relied on a NextSeq 550. TCRdb cleaned the public reads at Q25 with fastp, built clones with MiXCR and kept in-frame beta chains. Every CDR3 protein is listed once, alongside the most common genes and DNA of its rows. A total of approximately 410,000 distinct CDR3 sequences appear in this sample, 16% of them only once. The ten most abundant clones make up less than 9.5% of the sample.

This clonotype has more than one count but fewer than ten. Its antigen is still unknown. There are no base qualities to consult, and no much larger clone falls within one base. The TCR sequence derives from a human donor who was either an allogeneic HSCT recipient or a stem cell or donor lymphocyte infusion donor (not recorded which). It is not recorded whose cells these are; they may come from a transplant donor. Sequences were obtained from blood, either unsorted or a sorted T cell fraction (not recorded which). The V gene is TRBV27 and the J gene is TRBJ1-3; TRBD1 lines up with 8 middle nucleotides. The nucleotide sequence reads as follows: TGTGCCAGCAGCCGCTACCAGGGGGCGGGAATATCTGGAAACACCATATATTTT. This encodes CASSRYQGAGISGNTIYF.